The clone carrying this TCR beta chain was counted a single time. The antigen is undetermined. V shed 5 bases and J shed 7 bases, with 18 bases lying between them. This CDR3 region has 15 residues. Germline V gene data show CDR1 as LNHDA and CDR2 as SQIVND (reference sequence). The data are from a study of blood T cells in healthy people across ages. The study's findings and limits: Diversity estimated from one million T cells was considered an underestimate.

A sample-barcoded 5' primer and a J-beta primer mix were used in a second PCR of roughly 7 to 11 cycles. Each CDR3 protein gets one entry after TCRdb re-called the 5' RACE reads with MiXCR. This table has 1,100,000 or so distinct CDR3 sequences, 40% to 45% appearing once. V is TRBV19 and J is TRBJ2-4; maybe TRBD1 (6 bases). The sequenced sample was blood. The TCR was taken from a woman aged 55-75 years in good health. DNA for the CDR3: TGTGCCAGTAGTGTGGACGAAGGAAGGGGGAACATTCAGTACTTC. This encodes CASSVDEGRGNIQYF.